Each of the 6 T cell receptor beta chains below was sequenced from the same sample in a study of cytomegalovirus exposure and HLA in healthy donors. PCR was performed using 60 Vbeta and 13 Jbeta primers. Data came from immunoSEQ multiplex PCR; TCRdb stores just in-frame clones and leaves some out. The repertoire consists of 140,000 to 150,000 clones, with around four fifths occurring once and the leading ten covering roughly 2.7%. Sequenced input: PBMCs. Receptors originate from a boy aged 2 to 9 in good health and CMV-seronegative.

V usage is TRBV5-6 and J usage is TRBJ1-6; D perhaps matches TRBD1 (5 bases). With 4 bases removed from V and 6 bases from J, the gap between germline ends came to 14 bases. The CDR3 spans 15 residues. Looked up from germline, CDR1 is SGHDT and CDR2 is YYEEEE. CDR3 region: CASSPRQGSNSPLHF. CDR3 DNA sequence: TGTGCCAGCAGCCCCAGGCAGGGTAGTAATTCACCCCTCCACTTT.

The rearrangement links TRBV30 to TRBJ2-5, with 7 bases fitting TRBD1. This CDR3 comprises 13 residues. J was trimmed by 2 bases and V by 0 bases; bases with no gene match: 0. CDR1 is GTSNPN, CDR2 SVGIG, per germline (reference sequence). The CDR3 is CAWSVQGQETQYF. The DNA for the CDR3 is TGTGCCTGGAGTGTACAGGGGCAAGAGACCCAGTACTTC. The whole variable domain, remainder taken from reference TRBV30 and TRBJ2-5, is SQTIHQWPATLVQPVGSPLSLECTVEGTSNPNLYWYRQAAGRGLQLLFYSVGIGQISSEVPQNLSASRPQDRQFILSSKKLLLSDSGFYLCAWSVQGQETQYFGPGTRLLVL.

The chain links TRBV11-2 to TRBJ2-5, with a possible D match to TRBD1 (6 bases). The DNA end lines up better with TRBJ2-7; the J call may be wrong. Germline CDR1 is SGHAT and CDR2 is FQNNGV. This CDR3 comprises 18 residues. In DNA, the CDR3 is TGTGCCAGCAGCCCACTTCGAGGCAGGCCACAGGGCTCCTACGAGCAGTACTTC. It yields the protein CASSPLRGRPQGSYEQYF.

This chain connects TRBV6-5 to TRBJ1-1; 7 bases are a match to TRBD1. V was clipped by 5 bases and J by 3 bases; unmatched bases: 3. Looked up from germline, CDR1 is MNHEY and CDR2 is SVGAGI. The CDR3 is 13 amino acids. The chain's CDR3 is CASSQQGYTEAFF. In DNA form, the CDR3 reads TGTGCCAGCAGTCAACAGGGGTACACTGAAGCTTTCTTT.

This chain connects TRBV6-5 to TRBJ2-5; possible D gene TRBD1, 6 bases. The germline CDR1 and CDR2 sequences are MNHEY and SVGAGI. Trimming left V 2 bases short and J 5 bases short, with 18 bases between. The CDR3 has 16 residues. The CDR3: CASSYGFRTVWETQYF. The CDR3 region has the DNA TGTGCCAGCAGTTACGGCTTTAGGACAGTTTGGGAGACCCAGTACTTC.

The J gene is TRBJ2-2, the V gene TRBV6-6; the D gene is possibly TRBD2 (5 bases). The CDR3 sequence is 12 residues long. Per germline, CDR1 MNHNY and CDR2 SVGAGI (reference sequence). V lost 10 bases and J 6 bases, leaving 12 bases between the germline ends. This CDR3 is CATRNGAGELFF. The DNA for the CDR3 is TGTGCCACCCGAAACGGGGCCGGGGAGCTGTTTTTT.